The entry below describes one T cell receptor (beta chain). The data derive from a study of beta chain features in type 1 diabetes. Expressed TCRB transcripts got sequenced, as all isolated RNA was reverse transcribed. Sequencing used immunoSEQ multiplex PCR; TCRdb keeps in-frame clones, though not all of them. The profile shows 810,000 or so clones, 17% of them singletons. The sequence was obtained from a woman in her late teens or twenties in good health. The specimen was naive CD4+ T cells from blood.

The CDR3 DNA sequence: TGTGCCAGCAGCCCCGGCGGCGGGAGGTCTGATACGCAGTATTTT. Translating it yields CASSPGGGRSDTQYF. The chain employs TRBV5-4 and TRBJ2-3, with TRBD2 identical over 8 bases. Germline V lookup: CDR1 SGHNT, CDR2 YYREEE (reference sequence). The junction had 10 bases not matched to a gene; V was cut back by 4 bases and J by 6 bases. The length of the CDR3 is 15 residues. Full variable domain (remainder filled in from reference TRBV5-4 and TRBJ2-3): ETGVTQSPTHLIKTRGQQVTLRCSSQSGHNTVSWYQQALGQGPQFIFQYYREEENGRGNFPPRFSGLQFPNYSSELNVNALELDDSALYLCASSPGGGRSDTQYFGPGTRLTVL.